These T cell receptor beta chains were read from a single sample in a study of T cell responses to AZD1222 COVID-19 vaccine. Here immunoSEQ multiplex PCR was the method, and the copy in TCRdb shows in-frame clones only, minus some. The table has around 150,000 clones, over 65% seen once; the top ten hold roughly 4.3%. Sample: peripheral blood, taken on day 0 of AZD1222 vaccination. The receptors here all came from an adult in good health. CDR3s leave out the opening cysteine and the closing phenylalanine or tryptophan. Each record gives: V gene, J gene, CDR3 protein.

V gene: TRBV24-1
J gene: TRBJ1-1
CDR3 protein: ATSDPRTGGTEAF

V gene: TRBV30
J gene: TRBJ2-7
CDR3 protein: ACLAGGTYEQY

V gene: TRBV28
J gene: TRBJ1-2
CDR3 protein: ASSVVLPGYGYT

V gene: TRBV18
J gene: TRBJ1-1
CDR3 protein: ASSPTGDTEAF

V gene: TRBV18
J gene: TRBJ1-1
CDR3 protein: ASSPSVGAEAF

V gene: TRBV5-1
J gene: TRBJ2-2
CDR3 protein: ASSSSRTGELF

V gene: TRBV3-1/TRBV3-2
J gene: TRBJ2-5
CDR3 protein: ASSLEETQY

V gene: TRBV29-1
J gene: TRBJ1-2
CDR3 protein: SVDWTGERGYT

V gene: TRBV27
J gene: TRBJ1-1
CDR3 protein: ASSLSGGVFTEAF

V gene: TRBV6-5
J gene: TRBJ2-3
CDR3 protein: ASKALGAGDTQY

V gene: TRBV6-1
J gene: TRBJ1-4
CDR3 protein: ASSEAKGKAEKLF

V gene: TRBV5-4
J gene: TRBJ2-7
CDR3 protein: ASSRARGDSYEQY

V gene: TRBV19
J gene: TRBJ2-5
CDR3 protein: ASSGTGGKETQY

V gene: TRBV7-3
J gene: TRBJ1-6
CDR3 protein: ASSLAGQGNSPLH

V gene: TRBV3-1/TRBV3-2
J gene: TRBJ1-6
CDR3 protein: ASSQVKNALH

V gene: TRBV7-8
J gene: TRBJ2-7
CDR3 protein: ASSLGAGGVSYEQY

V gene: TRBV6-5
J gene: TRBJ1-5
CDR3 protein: ASRPQGGSNQPQH

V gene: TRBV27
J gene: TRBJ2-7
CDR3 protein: ASSSQLGGGQY

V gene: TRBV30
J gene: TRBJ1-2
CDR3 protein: AWSRQSYGYT

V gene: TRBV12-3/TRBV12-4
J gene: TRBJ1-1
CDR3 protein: ASSSGFGTEAF

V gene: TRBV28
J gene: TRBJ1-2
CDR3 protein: AILNGGYGYT

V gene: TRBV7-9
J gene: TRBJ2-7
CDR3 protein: ASSADRPFGQY

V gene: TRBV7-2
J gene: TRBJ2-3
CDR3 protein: ASSLYSGPPPGTQY

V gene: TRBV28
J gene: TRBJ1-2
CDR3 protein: ASSFRGGSLRDGYT

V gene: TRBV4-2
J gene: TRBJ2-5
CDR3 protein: ASSLRQGDQETQY

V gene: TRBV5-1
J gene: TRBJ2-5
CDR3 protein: ASSLESSGGQETQY

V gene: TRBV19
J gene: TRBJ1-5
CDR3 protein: ASSTTGGGGQPQH

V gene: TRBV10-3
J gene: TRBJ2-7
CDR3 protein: AISESPASLEQY

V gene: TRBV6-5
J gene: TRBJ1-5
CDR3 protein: ASSLTPSNQPQH

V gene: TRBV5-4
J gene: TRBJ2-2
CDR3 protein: ASSSDRGRDTGELF

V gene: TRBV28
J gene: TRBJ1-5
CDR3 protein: ASSPLYRSRQPQH

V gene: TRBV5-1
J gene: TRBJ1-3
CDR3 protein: ASSLDGRGTVISGNTIY

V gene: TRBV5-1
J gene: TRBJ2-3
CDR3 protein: ASSLGTPTDTQY

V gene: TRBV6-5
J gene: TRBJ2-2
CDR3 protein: ASRYRGNTGELF